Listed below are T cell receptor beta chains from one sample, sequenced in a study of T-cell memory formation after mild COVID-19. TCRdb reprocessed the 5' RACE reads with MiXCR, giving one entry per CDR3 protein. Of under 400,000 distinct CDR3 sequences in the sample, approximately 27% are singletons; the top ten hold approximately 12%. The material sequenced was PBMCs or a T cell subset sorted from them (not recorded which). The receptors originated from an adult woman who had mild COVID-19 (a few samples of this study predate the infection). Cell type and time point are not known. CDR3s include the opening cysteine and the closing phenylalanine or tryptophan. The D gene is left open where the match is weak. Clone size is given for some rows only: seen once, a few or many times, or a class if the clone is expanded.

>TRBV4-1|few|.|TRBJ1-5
CASSQDAGTFNQPQHF
TGCGCCAGCAGCCAAGATGCAGGGACTTTCAATCAGCCCCAGCATTTT
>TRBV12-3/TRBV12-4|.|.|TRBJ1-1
CASSHTWGTEAFF
TGTGCCAGCAGTCACACCTGGGGCACTGAAGCTTTCTTT
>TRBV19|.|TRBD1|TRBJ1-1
CATAPDRDTEAFF
TGTGCCACCGCGCCCGACAGGGACACTGAAGCTTTCTTT
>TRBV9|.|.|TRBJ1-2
CASSKDDFYGYTF
TGTGCCAGCAGCAAAGATGACTTCTATGGCTACACCTTC
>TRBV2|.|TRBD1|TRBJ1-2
CASSRDRGSDGYTF
TGTGCCAGCAGCCGGGACAGGGGAAGTGATGGCTACACCTTC
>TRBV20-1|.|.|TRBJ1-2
CSAEVRPYGYTF
TGCAGTGCCGAGGTCCGCCCCTATGGCTACACCTTC
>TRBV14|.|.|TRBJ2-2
CASSQGVYTGELFF
TGTGCCAGCAGCCAAGGAGTCTACACCGGGGAGCTGTTTTTT
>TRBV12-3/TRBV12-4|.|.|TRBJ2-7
CASSFEPPRLGYEQYF
TGTGCCAGCAGTTTTGAACCCCCTAGATTGGGGTACGAGCAGTACTTC
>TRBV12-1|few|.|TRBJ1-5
CASRRTGGGQPQHF
TGTGCCAGCAGGAGGACAGGGGGAGGTCAGCCCCAGCATTTT
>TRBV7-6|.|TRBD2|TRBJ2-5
CASSWVAGEGETQYF
TGTGCCAGCAGCTGGGTAGCGGGAGAAGGGGAGACCCAGTACTTC
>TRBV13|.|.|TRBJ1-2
CASRRAPNYGYTF
TGTGCCAGCAGGAGGGCTCCCAACTATGGCTACACCTTC
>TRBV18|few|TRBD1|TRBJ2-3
CASSPGRQGGTDTQYF
TGTGCCAGCTCACCAGGTCGACAGGGGGGTACAGATACGCAGTATTTT
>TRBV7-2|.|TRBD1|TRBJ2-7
CASSPLAGTGVSYEQYF
TGTGCCAGCAGCCCACTCGCCGGGACAGGTGTTTCCTACGAGCAGTACTTC
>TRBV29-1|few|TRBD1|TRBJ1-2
CSVAGGGYGYTF
TGCAGCGTTGCAGGGGGCGGCTATGGCTACACCTTC
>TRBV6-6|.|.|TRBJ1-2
CASSYSNLGYGYTF
TGTGCCAGCAGTTACAGCAACCTCGGCTATGGCTACACCTTC
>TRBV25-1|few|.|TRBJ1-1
CASSDSGAYTEAFF
TGTGCCAGCAGTGATTCAGGGGCCTACACTGAAGCTTTCTTT
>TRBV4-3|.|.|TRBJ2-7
CASSQVKGVGYEQYF
TGCGCCAGCAGCCAAGTAAAGGGTGTTGGCTACGAGCAGTACTTC
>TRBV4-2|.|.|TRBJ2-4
CATSNGAVGNIQYF
TGTGCCACCTCCAACGGGGCAGTCGGTAACATTCAGTACTTC
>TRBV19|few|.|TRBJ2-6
CASTHRETSGANVLTF
TGTGCCAGTACCCATCGGGAGACCTCTGGGGCCAACGTCCTGACTTTC
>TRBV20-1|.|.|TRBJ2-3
CSATRPRASVLADTQYF
TGCAGTGCTACGAGACCCCGGGCTAGCGTGCTGGCAGATACGCAGTATTTT
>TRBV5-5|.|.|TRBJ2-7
CASSPYKTGWDSEQYF
TGTGCCAGCAGCCCCTACAAGACAGGTTGGGATAGCGAGCAGTACTTC
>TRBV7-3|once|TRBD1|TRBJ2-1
CASSRRDRAYNEQFF
TGTGCCAGCAGCCGCCGGGACAGGGCATACAATGAGCAGTTCTTC
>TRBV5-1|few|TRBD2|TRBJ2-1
CASSLDLAGDNEQFF
TGCGCCAGCAGCTTGGACCTAGCGGGGGACAATGAGCAGTTCTTC
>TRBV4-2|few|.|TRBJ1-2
CASSQEVASQIIF
TGTGCCAGCAGCCAAGAAGTTGCCAGCCAGATAATCTTC
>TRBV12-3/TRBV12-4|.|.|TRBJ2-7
CASSAGRSSYEQYF
TGTGCCAGCAGTGCCGGACGGAGCTCCTACGAGCAGTACTTC
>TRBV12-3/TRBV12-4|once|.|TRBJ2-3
CASRSMGGFTTDTQYF
TGTGCCAGCAGATCTATGGGGGGCTTTACCACAGATACGCAGTATTTT
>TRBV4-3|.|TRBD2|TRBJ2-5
CASSRSGGGRQGETQYF
TGCGCCAGCAGCCGCAGTGGGGGCGGGAGGCAAGGGGAGACCCAGTACTTC
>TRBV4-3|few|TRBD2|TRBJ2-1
CASSQARTSGGLYNEQFF
TGCGCCAGCAGCCAGGCCCGGACTAGCGGAGGCCTCTACAATGAGCAGTTCTTC
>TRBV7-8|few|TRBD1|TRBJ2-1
CASSLSRDRGLGEQFF
TGTGCCAGCAGCTTATCTCGGGACAGGGGGCTTGGTGAGCAGTTCTTC
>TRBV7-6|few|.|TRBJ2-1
CASSSQGGSFNEQFF
TGTGCCAGCAGCTCCCAAGGGGGTAGTTTCAATGAGCAGTTCTTC
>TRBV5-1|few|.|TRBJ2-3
CASSLSVRGARDTQYF
TGCGCCAGCAGCTTGTCGGTCAGGGGCGCAAGGGATACGCAGTATTTT